The present T cell receptor beta chain was sequenced within a study of cytomegalovirus exposure and HLA in healthy donors. Overall study findings and caveats: The HLA-A and HLA-B alleles of most subjects were reportedly predicted accurately from TCR beta sequences.

A remark on this clone: Antigen specificity is unknown.

The CDR3 consists of 16 residues. In the PCR, 60 Vbeta and 13 Jbeta primers were used. Assay: immunoSEQ multiplex PCR; the TCRdb copy retains only in-frame clones and omits some. This sample has around 120,000 clones; approximately 66% occur once, and the top ten carry about 11%. The chain links TRBV12-2 to TRBJ2-1; the DNA was not used to check the table's D call, TRBD1. TRBV12-2 corresponds to a pseudogene. The sequenced material came from PBMCs. This receptor was identified in a middle-aged man in good health and CMV-seropositive. The CDR3 sequence is CAISREGALSYNEQFF. The CDR3 DNA is TGTGCAATTTCAAGAGAGGGGGCTCTCTCCTACAATGAGCAGTTCTTC.